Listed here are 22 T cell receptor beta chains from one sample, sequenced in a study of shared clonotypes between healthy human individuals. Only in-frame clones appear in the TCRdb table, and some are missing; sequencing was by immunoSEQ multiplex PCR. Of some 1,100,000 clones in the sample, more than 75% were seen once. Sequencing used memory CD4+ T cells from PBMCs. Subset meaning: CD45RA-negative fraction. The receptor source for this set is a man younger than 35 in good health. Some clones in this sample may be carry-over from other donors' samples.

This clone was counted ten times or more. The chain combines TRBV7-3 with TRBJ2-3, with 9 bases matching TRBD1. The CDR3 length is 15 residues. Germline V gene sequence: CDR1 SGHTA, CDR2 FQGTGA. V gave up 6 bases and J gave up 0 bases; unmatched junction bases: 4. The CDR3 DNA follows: TGTGCCAGCAGTCGGACAGGGGAAAGCACAGATACGCAGTATTTT. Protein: CASSRTGESTDTQYF.

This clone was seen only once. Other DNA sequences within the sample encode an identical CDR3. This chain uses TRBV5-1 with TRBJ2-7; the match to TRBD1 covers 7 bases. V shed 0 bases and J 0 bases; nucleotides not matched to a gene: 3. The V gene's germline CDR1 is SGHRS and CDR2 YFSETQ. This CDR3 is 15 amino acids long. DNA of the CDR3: TGCGCCAGCAGCTTGGGCTCAGGGGGCTCCTACGAGCAGTACTTC. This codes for CASSLGSGGSYEQYF.

The CDR3 sequence: CASSVGFENSPLHF. CDR3 DNA: TGTGCCAGCAGCGTAGGGTTCGAGAATTCACCCCTCCACTTT. The chain is built from TRBV9 and TRBJ1-6; D is unclear. The germline CDR1 and CDR2 sequences are SGDLS and YYNGEE. The germline V and J ends were trimmed by 0 bases and 7 bases, with 8 bases remaining between them. The CDR3 has 14 amino acids. Full variable domain (outside the CDR3, taken from reference TRBV9 and TRBJ1-6): DSGVTQTPKHLITATGQRVTLRCSPRSGDLSVYWYQQSLDQGLQFLIQYYNGEERAKGNILERFSAQQFPDLHSELNLSSLELGDSALYFCASSVGFENSPLHFGNGTRLTVT.

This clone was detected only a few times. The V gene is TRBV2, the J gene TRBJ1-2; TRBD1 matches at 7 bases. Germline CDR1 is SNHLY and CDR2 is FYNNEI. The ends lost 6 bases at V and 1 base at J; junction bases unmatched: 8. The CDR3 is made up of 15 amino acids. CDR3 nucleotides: TGTGCCAGCAGGGGGGGACAGATGATTAACTATGGCTACACCTTC. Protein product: CASRGGQMINYGYTF.

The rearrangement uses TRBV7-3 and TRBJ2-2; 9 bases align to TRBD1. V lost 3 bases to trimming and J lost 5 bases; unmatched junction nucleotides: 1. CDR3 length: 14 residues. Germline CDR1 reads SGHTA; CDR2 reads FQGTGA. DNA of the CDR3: TGTGCCAGCAGCTTCGGGACAGGGACCGGGGAGCTGTTTTTT. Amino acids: CASSFGTGTGELFF.

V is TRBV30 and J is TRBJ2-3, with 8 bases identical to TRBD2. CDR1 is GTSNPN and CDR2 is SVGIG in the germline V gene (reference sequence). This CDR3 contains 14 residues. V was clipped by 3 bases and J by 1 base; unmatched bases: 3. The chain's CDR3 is CAWRGGGRTDTQYF. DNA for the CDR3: TGTGCCTGGAGGGGCGGGGGGCGCACAGATACGCAGTATTTT.

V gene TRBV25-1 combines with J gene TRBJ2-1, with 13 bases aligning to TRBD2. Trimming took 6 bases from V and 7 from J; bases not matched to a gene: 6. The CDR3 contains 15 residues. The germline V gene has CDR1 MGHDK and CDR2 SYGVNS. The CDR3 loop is CASSPTSGRLNEQFF. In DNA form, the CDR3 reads TGTGCCAGCAGCCCGACTAGCGGGAGGTTAAATGAGCAGTTCTTC.

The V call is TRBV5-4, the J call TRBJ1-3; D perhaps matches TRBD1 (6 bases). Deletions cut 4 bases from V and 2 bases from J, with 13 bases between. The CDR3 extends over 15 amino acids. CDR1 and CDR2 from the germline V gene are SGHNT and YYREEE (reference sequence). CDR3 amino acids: CASSRQGPAGNTIYF. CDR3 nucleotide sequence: TGTGCCAGCAGCCGCCAGGGGCCCGCTGGAAACACCATATATTTT.

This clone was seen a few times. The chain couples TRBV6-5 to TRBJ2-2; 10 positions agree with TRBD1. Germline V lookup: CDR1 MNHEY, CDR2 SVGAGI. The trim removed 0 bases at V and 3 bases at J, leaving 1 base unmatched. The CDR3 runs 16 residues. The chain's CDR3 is CASSYSGTGDTGELFF. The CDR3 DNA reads TGTGCCAGCAGTTACTCCGGGACAGGGGACACCGGGGAGCTGTTTTTT.

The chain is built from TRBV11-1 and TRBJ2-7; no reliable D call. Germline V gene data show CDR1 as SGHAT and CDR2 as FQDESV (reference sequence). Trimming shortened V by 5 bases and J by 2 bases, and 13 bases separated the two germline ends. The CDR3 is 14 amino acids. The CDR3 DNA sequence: TGTGCCAGCAGCGGGCGGCCTACCCCCTACGAGCAGTACTTC. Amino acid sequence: CASSGRPTPYEQYF.

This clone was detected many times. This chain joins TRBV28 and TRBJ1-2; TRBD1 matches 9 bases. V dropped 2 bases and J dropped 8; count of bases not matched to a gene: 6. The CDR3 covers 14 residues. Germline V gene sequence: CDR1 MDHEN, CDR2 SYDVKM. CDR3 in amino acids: CASSLPGTGFGYTF. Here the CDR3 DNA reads TGTGCCAGCAGTTTACCCGGGACAGGGTTCGGCTACACCTTC.

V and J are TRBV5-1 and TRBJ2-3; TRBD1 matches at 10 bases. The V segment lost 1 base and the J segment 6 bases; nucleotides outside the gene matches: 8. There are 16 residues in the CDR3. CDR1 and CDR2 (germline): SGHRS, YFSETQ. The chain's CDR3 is CASSLRGTGAGDTQYF. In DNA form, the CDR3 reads TGCGCCAGCAGCTTGCGGGGGACAGGGGCTGGGGATACGCAGTATTTT.

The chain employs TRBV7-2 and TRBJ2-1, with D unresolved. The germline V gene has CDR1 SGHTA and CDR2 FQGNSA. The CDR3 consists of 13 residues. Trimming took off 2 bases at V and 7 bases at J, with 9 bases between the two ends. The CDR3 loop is CASSLSFPNEQFF. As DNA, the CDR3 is TGTGCCAGCAGCTTAAGCTTCCCGAATGAGCAGTTCTTC.

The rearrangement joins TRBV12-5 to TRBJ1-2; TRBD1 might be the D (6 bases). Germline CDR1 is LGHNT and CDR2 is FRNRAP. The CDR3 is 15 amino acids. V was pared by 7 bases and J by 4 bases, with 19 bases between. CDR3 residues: CASALMLGGPYGYTF. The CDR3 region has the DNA TGTGCTAGTGCCCTAATGTTGGGGGGCCCCTATGGCTACACCTTC. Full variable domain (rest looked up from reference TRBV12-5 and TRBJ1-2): DARVTQTPRHKVTEMGQEVTMRCQPILGHNTVFWYRQTMMQGLELLAYFRNRAPLDDSGMPKDRFSAEMPDATLATLKIQPSEPRDSAVYFCASALMLGGPYGYTFGSGTRLTVV.

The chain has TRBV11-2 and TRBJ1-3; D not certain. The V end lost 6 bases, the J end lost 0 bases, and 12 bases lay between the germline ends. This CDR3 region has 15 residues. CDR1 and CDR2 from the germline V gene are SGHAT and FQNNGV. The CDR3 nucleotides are TGTGCCAGCAGGAACCCGTGGGCCTCTGGAAACACCATATATTTT. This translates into CASRNPWASGNTIYF.

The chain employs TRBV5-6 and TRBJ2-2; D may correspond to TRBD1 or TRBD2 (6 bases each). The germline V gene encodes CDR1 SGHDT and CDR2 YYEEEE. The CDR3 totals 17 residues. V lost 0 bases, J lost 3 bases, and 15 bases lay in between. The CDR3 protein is CASSLELGGGYTGELFF. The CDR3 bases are TGTGCCAGCAGCTTGGAGCTTGGAGGGGGTTACACCGGGGAGCTGTTTTTT.

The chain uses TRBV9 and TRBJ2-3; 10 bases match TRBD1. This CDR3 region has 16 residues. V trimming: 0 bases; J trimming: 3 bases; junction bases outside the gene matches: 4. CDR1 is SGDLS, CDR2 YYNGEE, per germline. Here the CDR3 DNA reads TGTGCCAGCAGCGTAGCGGGACAGGGGCTAACAGATACGCAGTATTTT. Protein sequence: CASSVAGQGLTDTQYF.

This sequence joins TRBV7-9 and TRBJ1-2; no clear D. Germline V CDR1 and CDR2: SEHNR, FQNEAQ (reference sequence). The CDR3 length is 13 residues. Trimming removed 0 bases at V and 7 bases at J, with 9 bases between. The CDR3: CASSLAGRGGYTF. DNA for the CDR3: TGTGCCAGCAGCTTAGCTGGTAGAGGTGGCTACACCTTC.

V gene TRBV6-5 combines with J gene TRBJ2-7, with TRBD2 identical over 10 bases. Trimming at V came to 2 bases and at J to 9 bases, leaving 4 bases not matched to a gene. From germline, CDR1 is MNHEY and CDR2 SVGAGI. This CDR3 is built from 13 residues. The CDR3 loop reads CASSYERGGPQYF. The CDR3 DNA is TGTGCCAGCAGTTACGAGCGGGGGGGCCCGCAGTACTTC.

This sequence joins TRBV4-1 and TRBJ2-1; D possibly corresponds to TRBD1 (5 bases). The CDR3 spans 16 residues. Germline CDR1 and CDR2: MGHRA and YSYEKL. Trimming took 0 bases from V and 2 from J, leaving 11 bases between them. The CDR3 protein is CASSQDSLGAYNEQFF. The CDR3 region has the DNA TGCGCCAGCAGCCAAGATTCTTTAGGGGCCTACAATGAGCAGTTCTTC.

The chain's CDR3 is CASSAVGWGYNEQFF. The CDR3, as DNA: TGTGCCAGCAGTGCTGTCGGGTGGGGTTACAATGAGCAGTTCTTC. This chain joins TRBV6-1 and TRBJ2-1, with unresolved D. Trimming shortened V by 4 bases and J by 4 bases, and 14 bases separated the two germline ends. There are 15 residues in the CDR3. Germline V gene sequence: CDR1 MNHNS, CDR2 SASEGT.

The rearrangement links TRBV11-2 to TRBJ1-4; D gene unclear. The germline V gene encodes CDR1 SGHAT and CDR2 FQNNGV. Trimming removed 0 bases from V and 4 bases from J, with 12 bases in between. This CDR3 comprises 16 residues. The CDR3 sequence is CASSLEWSRSNEKLFF. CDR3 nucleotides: TGTGCCAGCAGCTTAGAGTGGTCTCGGAGTAATGAAAAACTGTTTTTT.